This paragraph covers one T cell receptor beta chain sequence. Its antigen is unidentified. The method was immunoSEQ multiplex PCR; TCRdb's version includes in-frame clones alone and lacks a portion of them. The sample consists of 450,000 to 600,000 clones, around 80% of them appearing once. This specimen comes from a study of shared clonotypes between healthy human individuals. Study-level background: Sampling drew on donors who were a couple of women and a few men aged 18 to 49.

The V segment lost 10 bases and the J segment 2 bases; nucleotides outside the gene matches: 5. The germline V gene encodes CDR1 MDHEN and CDR2 SYDVKM. There are 13 residues in the CDR3. Whole-study findings and limits: Sampling involved blood alone; tissue repertoires likely differ. Expectations were that clonotype sharing among donors would be affected by sequencing depth.

The receptor's source is a woman aged 40 to 50 in good health. Some clones in this sample may be carry-over from other donors' samples. Sequencing was carried out using PBMCs. This chain uses TRBV28 with TRBJ1-3, with 7 bases matching TRBD1. The CDR3 DNA reads as TGTGCCATTACAGACAGGGCTGGAAACACCATATATTTT. Amino acids: CAITDRAGNTIYF. The whole variable domain, filled in from reference TRBV28 and TRBJ1-3, reads DVKVTQSSRYLVKRTGEKVFLECVQDMDHENMFWYRQDPGLGLRLIYFSYDVKMKEKGDIPEGYSVSREKKERFSLILESASTNQTSMYLCAITDRAGNTIYFGEGSWLTVV.